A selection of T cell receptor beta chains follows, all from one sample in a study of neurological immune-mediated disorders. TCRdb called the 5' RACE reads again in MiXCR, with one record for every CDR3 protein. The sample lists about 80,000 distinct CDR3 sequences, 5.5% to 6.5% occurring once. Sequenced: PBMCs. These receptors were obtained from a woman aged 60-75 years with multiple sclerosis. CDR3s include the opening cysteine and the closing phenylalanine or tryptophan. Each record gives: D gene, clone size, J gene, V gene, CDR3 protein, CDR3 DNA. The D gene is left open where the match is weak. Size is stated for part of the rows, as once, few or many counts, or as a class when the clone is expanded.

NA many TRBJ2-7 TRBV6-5 CASSYSPGIEQYF TGTGCCAGCAGTTATTCGCCAGGGATCGAGCAGTACTTC
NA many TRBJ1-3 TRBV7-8 CASSLAPNPGNTIYF TGTGCCAGCAGCTTAGCCCCCAACCCCGGGAACACCATATATTTT
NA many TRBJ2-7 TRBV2 CASSYLEQYF TGTGCCAGCAGTTACCTTGAGCAGTACTTC
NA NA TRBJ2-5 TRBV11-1 CASSFVRGPLQEIQYF TGTGCCAGCAGCTTCGTTCGTGGGCCCCTCCAAGAGATCCAGTACTTC
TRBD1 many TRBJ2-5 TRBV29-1 CSVELDRVGETQYF TGCAGCGTTGAACTCGACAGGGTAGGAGAGACCCAGTACTTC
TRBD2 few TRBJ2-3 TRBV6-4 CASSTLAGASTDTQYF TGTGCCAGCAGTACACTAGCGGGGGCTAGCACAGATACGCAGTATTTT
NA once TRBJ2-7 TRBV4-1 CASSLPTRSYEQYF TGCGCCAGCAGCCTCCCGACACGCTCCTACGAGCAGTACTTC
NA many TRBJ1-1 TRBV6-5 CASSWGENTEAFF TGTGCCAGCAGTTGGGGAGAGAACACTGAAGCTTTCTTT
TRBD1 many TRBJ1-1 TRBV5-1 CASMGGQGRVWDTEAFF TGCGCCAGCATGGGTGGACAGGGGAGAGTCTGGGACACTGAAGCTTTCTTT
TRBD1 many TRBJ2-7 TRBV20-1 CSAIAGTGAYEQYF TGCAGTGCTATAGCCGGGACAGGCGCCTACGAGCAGTACTTC
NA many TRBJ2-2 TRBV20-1 CSARDLRDTGELFF TGCAGTGCTAGAGATTTGAGGGACACCGGGGAGCTGTTTTTT
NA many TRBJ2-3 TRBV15 CATSSGGTDTQYF TGTGCCACCAGCAGTGGGGGCACAGATACGCAGTATTTT
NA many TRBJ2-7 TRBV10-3 CAISEQSTPSYEQYF TGTGCCATCAGTGAACAAAGCACCCCATCCTACGAGCAGTACTTC
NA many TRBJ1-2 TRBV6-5 CASKTQDSATRYTF TGTGCCAGCAAAACCCAGGACAGCGCTACTCGCTACACCTTC
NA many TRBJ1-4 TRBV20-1 CSAPDAQTNEKLFF TGCAGTGCTCCCGACGCCCAGACTAATGAAAAACTGTTTTTT
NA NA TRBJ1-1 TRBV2 CASTSGQGRTEAFF TGTGCCAGCACCTCCGGCCAGGGTAGGACTGAAGCTTTCTTT
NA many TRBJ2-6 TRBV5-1 CASSSGDGANVLTF TGCGCCAGCAGCTCCGGGGATGGGGCCAACGTCCTGACTTTC
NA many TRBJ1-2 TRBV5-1 CASSQGQSYGYTF TGCGCCAGCAGCCAAGGACAGTCCTATGGCTACACCTTC
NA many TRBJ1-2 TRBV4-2 CASSQDVGQGTYGYTF TGTGCCAGCAGCCAAGATGTTGGGCAGGGTACCTATGGCTACACCTTC
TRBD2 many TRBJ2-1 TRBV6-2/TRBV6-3 CASSKTHSGGNYNEQFF TGTGCCAGCAGTAAAACTCATAGCGGGGGTAACTACAATGAGCAGTTCTTC
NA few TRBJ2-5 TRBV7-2 CASSWAQGTQYF TGTGCCAGCAGCTGGGCCCAGGGGACCCAGTACTTC
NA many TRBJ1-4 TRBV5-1 CASSLAGNNEKLFF TGCGCCAGCAGCTTGGCTGGGAACAATGAAAAACTGTTTTTT